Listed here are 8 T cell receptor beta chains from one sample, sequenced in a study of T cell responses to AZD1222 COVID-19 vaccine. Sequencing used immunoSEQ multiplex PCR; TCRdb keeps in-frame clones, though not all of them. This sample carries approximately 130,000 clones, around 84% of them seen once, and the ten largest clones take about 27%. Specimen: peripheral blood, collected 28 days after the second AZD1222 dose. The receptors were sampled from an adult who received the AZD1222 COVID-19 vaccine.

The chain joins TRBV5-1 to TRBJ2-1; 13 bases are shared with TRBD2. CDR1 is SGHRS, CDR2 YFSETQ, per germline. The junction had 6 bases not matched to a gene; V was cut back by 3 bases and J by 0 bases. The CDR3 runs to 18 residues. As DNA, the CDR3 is TGCGCCAGCAGCTCGACTAGCGGGGGGCTAAGCTCCTACAATGAGCAGTTCTTC. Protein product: CASSSTSGGLSSYNEQFF. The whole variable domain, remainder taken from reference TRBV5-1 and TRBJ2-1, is KAGVTQTPRYLIKTRGQQVTLSCSPISGHRSVSWYQQTPGQGLQFLFEYFSETQRNKGNFPGRFSGRQFSNSRSEMNVSTLELGDSALYLCASSSTSGGLSSYNEQFFGPGTRLTVL.

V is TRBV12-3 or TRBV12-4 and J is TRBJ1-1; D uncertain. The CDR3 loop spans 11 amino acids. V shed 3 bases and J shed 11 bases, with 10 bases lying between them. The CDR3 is CASSLGWDAFF. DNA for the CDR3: TGTGCCAGCAGTTTGGGGTGGGATGCTTTCTTT.

In DNA, the CDR3 is TGCGCCAGCAGCCTAAATGGACCGGTGGCGATTGAAAAACTGTTTTTT. Protein sequence: CASSLNGPVAIEKLFF. The rearrangement uses TRBV5-1 and TRBJ1-4; no definite D call. The CDR3 is 16 residues long. CDR1 and CDR2 (germline): SGHRS, YFSETQ. Trimming took 4 bases from V and 7 from J, leaving 20 bases between them.

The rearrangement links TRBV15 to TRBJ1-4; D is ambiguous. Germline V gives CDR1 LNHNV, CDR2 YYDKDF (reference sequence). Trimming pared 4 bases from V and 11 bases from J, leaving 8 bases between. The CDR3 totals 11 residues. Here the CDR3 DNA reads TGTGCCACCAGCAAGCGAGGGAAACTGTTTTTT. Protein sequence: CATSKRGKLFF.

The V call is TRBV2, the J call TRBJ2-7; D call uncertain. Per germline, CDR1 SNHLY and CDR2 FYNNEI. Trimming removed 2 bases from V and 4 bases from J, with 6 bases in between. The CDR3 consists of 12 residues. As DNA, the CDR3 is TGTGCCAGCAGTGAAAGGCCTTACGAGCAGTACTTC. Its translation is CASSERPYEQYF. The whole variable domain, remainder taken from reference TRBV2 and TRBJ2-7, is EPEVTQTPSHQVTQMGQEVILRCVPISNHLYFYWYRQILGQKVEFLVSFYNNEISEKSEIFDDQFSVERPDGSNFTLKIRSTKLEDSAMYFCASSERPYEQYFGPGTRLTVT.

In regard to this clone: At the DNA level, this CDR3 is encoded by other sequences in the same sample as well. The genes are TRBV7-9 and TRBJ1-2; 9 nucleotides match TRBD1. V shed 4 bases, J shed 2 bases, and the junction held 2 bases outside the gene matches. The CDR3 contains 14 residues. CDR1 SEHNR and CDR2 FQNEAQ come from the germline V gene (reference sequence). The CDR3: CASSSGTGNYGYTF. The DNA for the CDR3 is TGTGCCAGCAGCTCAGGGACAGGGAACTATGGCTACACCTTC.

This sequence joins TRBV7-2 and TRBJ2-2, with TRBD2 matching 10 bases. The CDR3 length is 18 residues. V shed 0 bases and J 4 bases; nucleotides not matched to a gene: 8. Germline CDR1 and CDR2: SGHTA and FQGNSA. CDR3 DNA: TGTGCCAGCAGCTTAGCGCACAGCGGGGGGGCCGTCACCGGGGAGCTGTTTTTT. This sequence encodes CASSLAHSGGAVTGELFF.

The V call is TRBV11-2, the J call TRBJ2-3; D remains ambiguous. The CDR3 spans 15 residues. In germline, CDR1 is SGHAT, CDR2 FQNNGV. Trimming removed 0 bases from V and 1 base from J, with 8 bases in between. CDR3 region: CASSLESRGTDTQYF. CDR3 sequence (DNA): TGTGCCAGCAGCTTAGAGTCGCGAGGCACAGATACGCAGTATTTT. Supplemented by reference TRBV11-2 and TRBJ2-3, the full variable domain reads EAGVAQSPRYKIIEKRQSVAFWCNPISGHATLYWYQQILGQGPKLLIQFQNNGVVDDSQLPKDRFSAERLKGVDSTLKIQPAKLEDSAVYLCASSLESRGTDTQYFGPGTRLTVL.